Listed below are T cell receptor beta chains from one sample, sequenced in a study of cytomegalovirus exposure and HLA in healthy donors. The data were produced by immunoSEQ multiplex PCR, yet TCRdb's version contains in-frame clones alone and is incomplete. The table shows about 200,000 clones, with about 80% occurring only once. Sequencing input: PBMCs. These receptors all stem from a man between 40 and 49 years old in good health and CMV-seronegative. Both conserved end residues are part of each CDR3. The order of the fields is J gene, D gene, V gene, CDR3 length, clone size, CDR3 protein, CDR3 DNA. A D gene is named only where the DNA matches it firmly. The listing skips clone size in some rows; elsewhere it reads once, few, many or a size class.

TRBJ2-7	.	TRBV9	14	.	CASSAGSGSYEQYF	TGTGCCAGCAGCGCGGGTAGCGGTTCCTACGAGCAGTACTTC
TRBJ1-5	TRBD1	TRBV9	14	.	CASSRGLSNQPQHF	TGTGCCAGCAGCAGGGGGCTAAGCAATCAGCCCCAGCATTTT
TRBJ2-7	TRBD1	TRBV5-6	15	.	CASSSAGTGSYEQYF	TGTGCCAGCAGCTCTGCCGGGACAGGGTCCTACGAGCAGTACTTC
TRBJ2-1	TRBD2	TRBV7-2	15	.	CASSPRGEWSGEQFF	TGTGCCAGCAGCCCCCGGGGGGAGTGGTCCGGTGAGCAGTTCTTC
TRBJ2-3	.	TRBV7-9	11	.	CASAEADTQYF	TGTGCCTCGGCAGAGGCAGATACGCAGTATTTT
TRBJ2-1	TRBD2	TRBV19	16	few	CASSMVLAGYFNEQFF	TGTGCCAGTAGTATGGTTCTAGCGGGTTACTTTAATGAGCAGTTCTTC
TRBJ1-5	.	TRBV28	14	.	CASSLTGMIQPQHF	TGTGCCAGCAGCTTAACAGGGATGATACAGCCCCAGCATTTT
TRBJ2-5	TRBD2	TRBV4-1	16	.	CASSQDQLAGGETQYF	TGCGCCAGCAGCCAAGATCAACTAGCGGGAGGAGAGACCCAGTACTTC
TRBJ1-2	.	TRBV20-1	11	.	CSAFDREGYTF	TGCAGTGCTTTCGACAGAGAGGGCTACACCTTC
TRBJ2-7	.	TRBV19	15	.	CASSIPGAGRNEQYF	TGTGCCAGTAGTATTCCCGGGGCAGGGAGGAACGAGCAGTACTTC
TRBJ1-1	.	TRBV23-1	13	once	CASSQGANTEAFF	TGCGCCAGCAGTCAAGGGGCGAACACTGAAGCTTTCTTT
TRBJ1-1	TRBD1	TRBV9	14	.	CASSTDRGNTEAFF	TGTGCCAGCAGCACCGACAGGGGGAACACTGAAGCTTTCTTT
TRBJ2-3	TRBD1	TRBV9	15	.	CASSVGQGGADTQYF	TGTGCCAGCAGCGTGGGACAGGGAGGCGCAGATACGCAGTATTTT
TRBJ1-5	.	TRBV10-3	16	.	CAISELPVGGNQPQHF	TGTGCCATCAGTGAGCTTCCCGTCGGGGGCAATCAGCCCCAGCATTTT
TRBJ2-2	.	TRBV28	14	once	CASSLGESTGELFF	TGTGCCAGCAGTTTGGGCGAGAGTACCGGGGAGCTGTTTTTT
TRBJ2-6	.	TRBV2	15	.	CASYKPSSGANVLTF	TGTGCCAGCTACAAACCTTCCTCTGGGGCCAACGTCCTGACTTTC